This TCR beta chain was profiled in a study of blood T cell repertoires in COVID-19. Study information: Samples came from the United States, Italy and Spain, spanning acute and convalescent COVID-19.

Authors' data handling: Amplified reference gene primers provided the basis for estimating nucleated cell counts. Clones were read by immunoSEQ multiplex PCR, and TCRdb kept only the in-frame ones, dropping some. That table gives V, J and clone size, and the DNA gave D and trimming. The data show about 130,000 clones, with approximately 84% seen just once and 9.5% to 15% held by the top ten. The ends were cut back, 4 bases at V and 3 bases at J, with 11 bases in the middle. This CDR3 is 14 amino acids long. Per germline, CDR1 LNHDA and CDR2 SQIVND (reference sequence). Source material: peripheral blood. The chain carries TRBV19 and TRBJ2-3; D is uncertain. The sequence came from a human donor in a cohort sampled during active COVID-19. CDR3 amino acids: CASSRLELTDTQYF. The CDR3, as DNA: TGTGCCAGTAGTAGGCTAGAGCTGACAGATACGCAGTATTTT. Together with reference TRBV19 and TRBJ2-3, the CDR3 gives the full variable domain: DGGITQSPKYLFRKEGQNVTLSCEQNLNHDAMYWYRQDPGQGLRLIYYSQIVNDFQKGDIAEGYSVSREKKESFPLTVTSAQKNPTAFYLCASSRLELTDTQYFGPGTRLTVL.